The rows below give T cell receptor beta chains drawn from one sample of a study of blood T cell repertoires in COVID-19. Method: immunoSEQ multiplex PCR; TCRdb's copy keeps in-frame clones and lacks some. This table has around 140,000 clones, 81% appearing once. Sequencing was carried out using peripheral blood. All receptors come from a human donor in a cohort sampled during active COVID-19. CDR3s include the opening cysteine and the closing phenylalanine or tryptophan. A D gene is named only where the DNA matches it firmly. Clone size is stated in some rows and not others, as once, few, many or a class when expanded.

j_call clone_size d_call v_call cdr3_aa cdr3_nt
TRBJ2-1 - TRBD2 TRBV6-5 CASTRLALYNEQFF TGTGCCAGCACGAGACTAGCGCTATACAATGAGCAGTTCTTC
TRBJ1-1 few - TRBV7-9 CASSSIQGMNTEAFF TGTGCCAGCAGCTCTATACAGGGCATGAACACTGAAGCTTTCTTT
TRBJ1-2 - - TRBV28 CASSLYGYGYTF TGTGCCAGCAGTTTATACGGCTATGGCTACACCTTC
TRBJ1-2 - - TRBV7-5 CVRRTTGLPGRYGYTF TGTGTCAGAAGAACCACCGGCTTACCAGGAAGGTATGGCTACACCTTC
TRBJ1-5 - - TRBV6-2/TRBV6-3 CASTPSPGNDQPQHF TGTGCCAGCACCCCTTCGCCAGGGAACGATCAGCCCCAGCATTTT
TRBJ1-1 - TRBD1 TRBV10-3 CAISADDRGGTEAFF TGTGCCATCAGTGCCGACGACAGGGGGGGGACTGAAGCTTTCTTT
TRBJ2-3 - TRBD2 TRBV6-5 CASRRLAETDTQYF TGTGCCAGCAGGAGACTAGCGGAAACAGATACGCAGTATTTT
TRBJ2-7 - - TRBV5-1 CASSLDQLEGEQYF TGCGCCAGCAGCCTGGACCAGCTTGAGGGCGAGCAGTACTTC
TRBJ1-5 - TRBD1 TRBV28 CASSLEGGFSNQPQHF TGTGCCAGCAGTTTAGAAGGGGGCTTCAGCAATCAGCCCCAGCATTTT
TRBJ2-1 - TRBD1 TRBV24-1 CATSDQTGTGAYNEQFF TGTGCCACCAGTGATCAGACCGGGACAGGGGCCTACAATGAGCAGTTCTTC
TRBJ2-7 - TRBD1 TRBV13 CASSLGTGGSYEQYF TGTGCCAGCAGCTTAGGCACAGGGGGCTCCTACGAGCAGTACTTC
TRBJ1-5 - TRBD1 TRBV27 CASSFGDRGGNQPQHF TGTGCCAGCAGTTTCGGGGACAGGGGAGGGAATCAGCCCCAGCATTTT
TRBJ2-2 - TRBD1 TRBV7-9 CASLGLRGPVFGGELFF TGTGCCAGCCTAGGGCTAAGGGGGCCGGTTTTTGGCGGGGAGCTGTTTTTT
TRBJ1-4 - TRBD1 TRBV3-1/TRBV3-2 CASSQWGQRSEKLFF TGTGCCAGCAGCCAATGGGGACAGCGAAGTGAAAAACTGTTTTTT
TRBJ1-1 - TRBD1 TRBV19 CASAQTGTDNAAFF TGTGCCAGTGCCCAGACCGGGACAGATAATGCAGCTTTCTTT
TRBJ2-1 - - TRBV19 CASSPAGLYNEQFF TGTGCCAGTAGTCCGGCGGGACTGTACAATGAGCAGTTCTTC
TRBJ2-1 - TRBD2 TRBV4-3 CASSQDREGEQFF TGCGCCAGCAGCCAAGATCGGGAGGGTGAGCAGTTCTTC
TRBJ1-4 once - TRBV18 CASSPQPGNNEKLFF TGTGCCAGCTCACCACAACCGGGGAATAATGAAAAACTGTTTTTT
TRBJ2-5 - - TRBV5-1 CASSLSVLKETQYF TGCGCCAGCAGCTTGTCCGTCTTAAAAGAGACCCAGTACTTC
TRBJ2-7 - - TRBV7-2 CASSLEPGVSYEQYF TGTGCCAGCAGCTTAGAGCCAGGGGTGTCCTACGAGCAGTACTTC
TRBJ2-3 - TRBD2 TRBV28 CASRLWSSGKSTDTQYF TGTGCCAGCAGGTTATGGTCTAGCGGTAAGAGCACAGATACGCAGTATTTT
TRBJ2-7 - TRBD1 TRBV6-6 CASTKTGGSAEQYF TGTGCCAGCACTAAGACAGGGGGGTCCGCCGAGCAGTACTTC
TRBJ2-5 - TRBD2 TRBV9 CASTPTGNLAGAETQYF TGTGCCAGCACCCCGACGGGCAACCTAGCGGGAGCGGAGACCCAGTACTTC
TRBJ2-1 - - TRBV18 CASSPRAGEQFF TGTGCCAGCTCACCAAGGGCAGGGGAGCAGTTCTTC
TRBJ2-7 - - TRBV18 CASSLAGSSYEQYF TGTGCCAGCTCACTTGCCGGGAGTTCCTACGAGCAGTACTTC
TRBJ2-5 - - TRBV6-2/TRBV6-3 CASSYSTPRETQYF TGTGCCAGCAGTTACTCGACTCCGCGAGAGACCCAGTACTTC
TRBJ2-7 many - TRBV18 CASSPEDTLYEQYF TGTGCCAGCTCACCAGAGGACACTTTATACGAGCAGTACTTC
TRBJ2-7 - TRBD2 TRBV7-2 CASSILAVTYEQYF TGTGCCAGCAGCATACTAGCGGTGACCTACGAGCAGTACTTC
TRBJ1-5 - TRBD1 TRBV18 CASSQETGNQPQHF TGTGCCAGCTCACAGGAGACAGGGAATCAGCCCCAGCATTTT
TRBJ2-2 - TRBD2 TRBV10-3 CAISPGLANTGELFF TGTGCCATCAGTCCGGGACTAGCGAACACCGGGGAGCTGTTTTTT
TRBJ1-2 once TRBD1 TRBV6-2/TRBV6-3 CASTPPGQVYGYTF TGTGCCAGCACCCCCCCGGGACAGGTCTATGGCTACACCTTC
TRBJ1-1 medium-sized - TRBV19 CASSITRFAPTEAFF TGTGCCAGTAGTATTACCAGATTCGCTCCCACTGAAGCTTTCTTT
TRBJ2-7 - - TRBV28 CASSLGSRGYEQYF TGTGCCAGCAGCCTCGGAAGTAGGGGCTACGAGCAGTACTTC
TRBJ2-6 - - TRBV7-2 CASSPGGTSGANVLTF TGTGCCAGCAGCCCGGGTGGGACTTCTGGGGCCAACGTCCTGACTTTC
TRBJ2-7 - TRBD2 TRBV7-2 CASSAEREGEQYF TGTGCCAGCAGCGCTGAGCGGGAGGGCGAGCAGTACTTC
TRBJ2-1 once - TRBV19 CASSIVSRVEDNEQFF TGTGCCAGTAGTATAGTCTCTCGGGTGGAGGACAATGAGCAGTTCTTC
TRBJ1-4 - TRBD1 TRBV28 CASSFAKRGPPSFDNEKLFF TGTGCCAGCAGTTTCGCCAAGAGGGGGCCCCCTTCGTTTGATAATGAAAAACTGTTTTTT
TRBJ2-7 - - TRBV4-1 CASSQRGAKSYEQYF TGCGCCAGCAGCCAACGGGGGGCGAAATCCTACGAGCAGTACTTC
TRBJ1-1 - - TRBV29-1 CSVRAQGNTEAFF TGCAGCGTTAGGGCACAGGGTAACACTGAAGCTTTCTTT
TRBJ2-5 - TRBD1 TRBV3-1/TRBV3-2 CASSQSYDRVQETQYF TGTGCCAGCAGCCAAAGTTATGACAGGGTTCAAGAGACCCAGTACTTC
TRBJ2-7 - TRBD1 TRBV5-3 CARSFPRDRPAYEQYF TGTGCCAGAAGCTTCCCCCGGGACAGGCCCGCCTACGAGCAGTACTTC
TRBJ1-4 - - TRBV19 CASTNGVLGKLFF TGTGCCAGCACCAACGGGGTCTTAGGAAAACTGTTTTTT
TRBJ1-1 - - TRBV5-1 CASSLGATNTEAFF TGCGCCAGCAGCTTGGGGGCAACGAACACTGAAGCTTTCTTT
TRBJ2-2 - - TRBV27 CASSYTRNTGELFF TGTGCCAGCAGTTACACCAGAAACACCGGGGAGCTGTTTTTT
TRBJ2-7 - TRBD1 TRBV2 CASSSTGTYEQYF TGTGCCAGCAGTTCGACAGGGACCTACGAGCAGTACTTC
TRBJ2-2 - TRBD2 TRBV11-3 CASSRGLAGGRELFF TGTGCCAGCAGCCGAGGACTAGCGGGAGGGAGGGAGCTGTTTTTT
TRBJ2-1 - TRBD1 TRBV5-1 CASSTGTGASLDNEQFF TGCGCCAGCAGCACCGGGACAGGGGCTTCCCTGGACAATGAGCAGTTCTTC
TRBJ1-5 many TRBD1 TRBV19 CASSIRGTGLNQPQHF TGTGCCAGTAGTATCCGGGGGACAGGGCTCAATCAGCCCCAGCATTTT
TRBJ2-5 - TRBD2 TRBV5-4 CASNRGTSGRFRETQYF TGTGCCAGCAACAGAGGGACTAGCGGGAGATTTCGGGAGACCCAGTACTTC
TRBJ1-4 - - TRBV19 CASSIDRTERLFF TGTGCCAGTAGTATAGATCGAACCGAGAGACTGTTTTTT
TRBJ1-1 - - TRBV12-3/TRBV12-4 CASSRGSTEAFF TGTGCCAGCAGTCGAGGGAGCACTGAAGCTTTCTTT
TRBJ1-6 - TRBD1 TRBV6-2/TRBV6-3 CASSNRQGKNSPLHF TGTGCCAGCAGTAATCGACAGGGAAAAAATTCACCCCTCCACTTT